The 4 T cell receptor beta chains given below trace back to one sample, sequenced in a study of cytomegalovirus exposure and HLA in healthy donors (dated by TCRdb to 2016 to 2017). Receptor amplification or capture employed the immunoSEQ multiplex PCR assay. A mixture of 60 forward primers for TCR Vbeta segments and 13 reverse primers for TCR Jbeta segments was used in the multiplex PCR. TCRdb carries this immuneACCESS record with in-frame sequences only. Its versions omit some clonotypes, under half of them owing to an unresolved V gene in the studies checked, with the rest unexplained. This sample has around 100,000 clones in its table, and around 80% of those were observed once. The ten largest clones capture around 3.1% of the sample. Source material: PBMCs. These receptors were collected from a woman between 35 and 50 years old in good health and CMV-seronegative.

The chain links TRBV19 to TRBJ2-2, with 9 bases identical to TRBD1. V lost 3 bases to trimming and J lost 7 bases; unmatched junction nucleotides: 6. The CDR3 spans 15 residues. From germline, CDR1 is LNHDA and CDR2 SQIVND (reference sequence). The CDR3 spells CASSMGQGANGELFF. CDR3 nucleotide sequence: TGTGCCAGTAGTATGGGACAGGGAGCTAACGGGGAGCTGTTTTTT.

The chain links TRBV27 to TRBJ1-2, with TRBD1 matching over 7 bases. Germline values: CDR1 MNHEY, CDR2 SMNVEV (reference sequence). The junction had 6 bases not matched to a gene; V was cut back by 5 bases and J by 3 bases. The CDR3 spans 14 residues. CDR3 protein: CASSRQGLDYGYTF. The CDR3, as DNA: TGTGCCAGCAGTAGACAGGGTCTAGACTATGGCTACACCTTC.

This clone was observed a single time. CDR3 nucleotide sequence: TGTGCCAGCTCACCAGCGGGAGAACCTGATGAGCAGTTCTTC. Its translation is CASSPAGEPDEQFF. The chain is built from TRBV18 and TRBJ2-1, with 7 bases lining up with TRBD2. CDR3 size: 14 residues. Trimming cost V 2 bases and J 8 bases; bases outside gene matches: 6. Germline-derived CDR1 and CDR2 are KGHSH and LQKENI.

V and J are TRBV27 and TRBJ1-4, with a weak D call TRBD1 (6 bases). This CDR3 spans 14 amino acids. Germline lookup yields CDR1 MNHEY and CDR2 SMNVEV (reference sequence). V was clipped by 5 bases and J by 7 bases, with 14 bases between them. The CDR3 loop is CASSGTGLGEKLFF. The CDR3 DNA follows: TGTGCCAGCAGTGGTACAGGGCTTGGTGAAAAACTGTTTTTT.